This record looks at one TCR beta chain sequence and its context. No antigen is known for it. Possible read error: a much larger clone is one base away. The data are from a study of T cell repertoires in cytomegalovirus infection. The wider study: Recently identified HLA-C-restricted CMV epitopes were used, and well-studied HLA-B-restricted CMV epitopes were used as well. Indicated by public TCR beta signatures were CMV infection and matching HLA type.

TCRdb recomputed calls from the reads with MiXCR, one row per CDR3 protein. The table lists some 270,000 distinct CDR3 sequences, approximately 22% of them singletons. This CDR3 comprises 14 residues. J was trimmed by 4 bases and V by 10 bases; bases with no gene match: 11. Germline V gene data show CDR1 as SGHVS and CDR2 as FQNEAQ. This TCR came from a human donor in good health (CMV status not recorded). Some clones in this sample may be carry-over from other donors' samples. The chain has TRBV7-8 and TRBJ1-2; 8 nucleotides align to TRBD1. This material consisted of cultured PBMCs, taken from culture after CMV antigen stimulation. CDR3 protein: CANSRDRISYGYTF. The CDR3 DNA is TGTGCCAACTCGCGGGACAGGATATCCTATGGCTACACCTTC.